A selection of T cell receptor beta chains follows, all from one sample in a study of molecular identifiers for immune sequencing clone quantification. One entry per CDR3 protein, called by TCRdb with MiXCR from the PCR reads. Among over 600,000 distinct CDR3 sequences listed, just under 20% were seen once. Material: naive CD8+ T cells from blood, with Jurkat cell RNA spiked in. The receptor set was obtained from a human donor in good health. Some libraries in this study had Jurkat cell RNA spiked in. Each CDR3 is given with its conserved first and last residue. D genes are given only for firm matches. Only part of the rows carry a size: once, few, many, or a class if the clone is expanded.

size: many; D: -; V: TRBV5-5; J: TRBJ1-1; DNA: TGTGCCAGCAGCTTGGATAGTAGGGTCCCTGAAGCTTTCTTT; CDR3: CASSLDSRVPEAFF
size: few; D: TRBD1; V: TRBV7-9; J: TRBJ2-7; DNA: TGTGCCAGCAGCCATTGGTTGGACAGGGTCTACGAGCAGTACTTC; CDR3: CASSHWLDRVYEQYF
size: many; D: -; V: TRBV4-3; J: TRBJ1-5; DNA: TGCGCCAGCAGCCAGGACGGTAATCAGCCCCAGCATTTT; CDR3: CASSQDGNQPQHF
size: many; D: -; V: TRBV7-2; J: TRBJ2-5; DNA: TGTGCCAGCAGCCAAAACGGGGCCGAGACCCAGTACTTC; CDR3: CASSQNGAETQYF
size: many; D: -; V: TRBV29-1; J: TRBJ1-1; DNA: TGCAGCGTTGTCGGCAGGGTAGGTGAAGCTTTCTTT; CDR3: CSVVGRVGEAFF
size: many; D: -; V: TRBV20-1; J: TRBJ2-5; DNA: TGCAGTGCTAGACCGGAACTGAAAGAGACCCAGTACTTC; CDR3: CSARPELKETQYF
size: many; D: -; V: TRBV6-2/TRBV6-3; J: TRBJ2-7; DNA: TGTGCCAGCAGTTACGGGGTGGACTACGAGCAGTACTTC; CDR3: CASSYGVDYEQYF
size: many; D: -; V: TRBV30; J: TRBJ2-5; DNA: TGTGCCTGGAATCCAGGGTCGACAGAGACCCAGTACTTC; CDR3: CAWNPGSTETQYF
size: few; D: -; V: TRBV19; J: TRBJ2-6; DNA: TGTGCCAGTAGTCCGCGGCAGGGATTCGGGGCCAACGTCCTGACTTTC; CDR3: CASSPRQGFGANVLTF
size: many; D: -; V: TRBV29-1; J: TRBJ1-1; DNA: TGCAGCGTTGTTGAGAGGGGCCGGAACACTGAAGCTTTCTTT; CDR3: CSVVERGRNTEAFF
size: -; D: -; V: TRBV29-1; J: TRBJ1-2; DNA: TGCAGCGTTGAAGATTGGGGGGGTATGGGCTACACCTTC; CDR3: CSVEDWGGMGYTF
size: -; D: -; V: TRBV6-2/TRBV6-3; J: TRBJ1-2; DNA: TGTGCCAGCAGTTACAGCTGGACAAAGGATGGCTACACCTTC; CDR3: CASSYSWTKDGYTF
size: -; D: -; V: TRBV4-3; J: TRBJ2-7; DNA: TGCGCCAGCAGCCAAGATCGGGGTGTTTACTACGAGCAGTACTTC; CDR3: CASSQDRGVYYEQYF
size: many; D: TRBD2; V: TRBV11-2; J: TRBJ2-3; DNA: TGTGCCAGCAGCTCGTATAGCGGGTTCACAGATACGCAGTATTTT; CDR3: CASSSYSGFTDTQYF
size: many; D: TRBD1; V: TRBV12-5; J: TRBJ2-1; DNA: TGTGCTAGTGGTTTGAGACCGGGACAGGGCTACAATGAGCAGTTCTTC; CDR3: CASGLRPGQGYNEQFF
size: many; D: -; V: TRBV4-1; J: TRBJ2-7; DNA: TGCGCCAGCAGCCAAGGTCCCCGGGGAAGCTCCTACGAGCAGTACTTC; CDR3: CASSQGPRGSSYEQYF
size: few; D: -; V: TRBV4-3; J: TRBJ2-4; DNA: TGCGCCAGCAGCCAAGACGGGGGATTTATTCAGTACTTC; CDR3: CASSQDGGFIQYF
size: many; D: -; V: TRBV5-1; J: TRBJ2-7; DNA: TGCGCCAGCAGCCAACACAGGCCCGACGAGCAGTACTTC; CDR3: CASSQHRPDEQYF
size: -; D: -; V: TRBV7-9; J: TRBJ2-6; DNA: TGTGCCAGCAACCCCGGGGGGGCCAACGTCCTGACTTTC; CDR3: CASNPGGANVLTF
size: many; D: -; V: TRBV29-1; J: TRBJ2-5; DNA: TGCAGCGTTGAAGCGGCCAGCACGTTGGAGACCCAGTACTTC; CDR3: CSVEAASTLETQYF
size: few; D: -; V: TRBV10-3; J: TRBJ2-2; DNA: TGTGCCATCAGTGAAGTACAGGGTAATTCCGGGGAGCTGTTTTTT; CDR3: CAISEVQGNSGELFF
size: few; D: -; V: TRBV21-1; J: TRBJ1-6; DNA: TGTGCCAGCAGCACAGGGACAGGGCCCGACTATAATTCACCCCTCCACTTT; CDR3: CASSTGTGPDYNSPLHF
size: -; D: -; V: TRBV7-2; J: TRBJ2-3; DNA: TGTGCCAGCAGTTGGCGGGGTGGCACAGATACGCAGTATTTT; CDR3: CASSWRGGTDTQYF
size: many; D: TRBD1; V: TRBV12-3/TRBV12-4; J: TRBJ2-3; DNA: TGTGCCAGCAGTTCACCCCCTCTGGGACAGGGGGTGGGAGATACGCAGTATTTT; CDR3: CASSSPPLGQGVGDTQYF
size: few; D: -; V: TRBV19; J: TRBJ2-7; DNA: TGTGCCAGTAGTATTGTTGGTAACGCCTACGAGCAGTACTTC; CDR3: CASSIVGNAYEQYF
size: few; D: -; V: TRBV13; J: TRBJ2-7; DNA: TGTGCCAGCAGCTTAACTGTCGACAGGGTAACGGGCGGGAGTTTCCACGAGCAGTACTTC; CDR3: CASSLTVDRVTGGSFHEQYF
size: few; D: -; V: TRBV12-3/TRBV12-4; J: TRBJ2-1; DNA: TGTGCCAGCAGTTTAAACCAATGGGGGCAGTTCTTC; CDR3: CASSLNQWGQFF
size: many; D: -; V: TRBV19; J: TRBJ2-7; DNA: TGTGCCAGTGCCCCCGGGCGGGGCTACGAGCAGTACTTC; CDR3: CASAPGRGYEQYF
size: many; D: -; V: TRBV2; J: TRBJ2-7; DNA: TGTGCCAGCAGTGCACTTGGGACCTACGAGCAGTACTTC; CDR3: CASSALGTYEQYF
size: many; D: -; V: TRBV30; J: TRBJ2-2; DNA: TGTGCCTGGAGTTACAGCTCCACCGGGGAGCTGTTTTTT; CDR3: CAWSYSSTGELFF
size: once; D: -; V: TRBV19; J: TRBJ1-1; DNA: TGTACCAGTAGCGGGGGGCTATTGAACACTGAAGCTTTCTTT; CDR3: CTSSGGLLNTEAFF
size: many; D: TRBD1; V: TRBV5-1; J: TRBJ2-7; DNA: TGCGCCAGCAGCTTGTATACAGGGGGCGACGAGCAGTACTTC; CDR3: CASSLYTGGDEQYF
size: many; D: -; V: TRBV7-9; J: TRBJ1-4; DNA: TGTGCCGCCTCGGACGGAACTAATGAAAAACTGTTTTTT; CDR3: CAASDGTNEKLFF
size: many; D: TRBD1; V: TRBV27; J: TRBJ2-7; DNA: TGTGCCAGCCGAATCGACAGGGCATCTCTGTACGAGCAGTACTTC; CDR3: CASRIDRASLYEQYF
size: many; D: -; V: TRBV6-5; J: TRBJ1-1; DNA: TGTGCCAGCAGTTACAAATACAGGGTAGCCGAAGCTTTCTTT; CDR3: CASSYKYRVAEAFF
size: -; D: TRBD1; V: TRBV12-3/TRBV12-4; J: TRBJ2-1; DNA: TGTGCCAGCAGCCAGGACAGGGGGCTGACGGATGAGCAGTTCTTC; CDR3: CASSQDRGLTDEQFF
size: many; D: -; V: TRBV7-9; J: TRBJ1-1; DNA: TGTGCCAGCAGCTTAGCGTGGTCTCCTCCGAACACTGAAGCTTTCTTT; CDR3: CASSLAWSPPNTEAFF
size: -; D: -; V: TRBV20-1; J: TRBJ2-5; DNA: -; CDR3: CSATEGWGLGTQHF
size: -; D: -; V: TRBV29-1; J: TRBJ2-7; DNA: TGCAGCGCGAGAGACTCCTACGTGCAGTACTTC; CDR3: CSARDSYVQYF
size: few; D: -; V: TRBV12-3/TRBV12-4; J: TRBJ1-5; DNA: TGTGCCAGCAGTTTCGAGGGGCTAAGGAATCAGCCCCAGCATTTT; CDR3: CASSFEGLRNQPQHF
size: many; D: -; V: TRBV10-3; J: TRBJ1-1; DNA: TGTGCCATCAGTGAGAGAGAAGGGGGGGGGAATAATGAAGCTTTCTTT; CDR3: CAISEREGGGNNEAFF
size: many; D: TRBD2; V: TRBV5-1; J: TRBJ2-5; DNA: TGCGCCAGCAGCAAGGGGACTAGCGGGGGACTCCAAGAGACCCAGTACTTC; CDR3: CASSKGTSGGLQETQYF
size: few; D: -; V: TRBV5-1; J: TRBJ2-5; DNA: TGCGCCAGCAGCTCCCGCAATGACCGGGAGACCCAGTACTTC; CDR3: CASSSRNDRETQYF
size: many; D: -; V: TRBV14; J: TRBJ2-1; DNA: TGTGCCAGCAGCCAAGAAGGACTGCATGAGCAGTTCTTC; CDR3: CASSQEGLHEQFF
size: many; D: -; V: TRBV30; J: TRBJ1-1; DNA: TGTGCCTGGACCGACAGGCCCAACACTGAAGCTTTCTTT; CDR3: CAWTDRPNTEAFF
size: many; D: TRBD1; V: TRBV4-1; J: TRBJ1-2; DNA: TGCGCCAGCAGCCAGGGGACCGGGACAGTACTCTATGGCTACACCTTC; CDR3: CASSQGTGTVLYGYTF
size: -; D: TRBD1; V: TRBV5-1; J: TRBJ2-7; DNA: TGCGCCAGCAGCTCCGGGACAGGGGTGTACGGGCAGTACTTC; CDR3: CASSSGTGVYGQYF
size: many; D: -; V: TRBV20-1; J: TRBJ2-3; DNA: TGCAGTGCTAGAAACGGGGACACAGATACGCAGTATTTT; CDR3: CSARNGDTDTQYF
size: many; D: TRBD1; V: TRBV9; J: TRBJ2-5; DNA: TGTGCCAGCAGTCGGACAGGGGGCGATGAGACCCAGTACTTC; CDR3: CASSRTGGDETQYF
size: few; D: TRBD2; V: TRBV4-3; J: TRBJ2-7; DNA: TGCGCCAGCAGCCAAATAGCGGGAAGCTCCTACGAGCAGTACTTC; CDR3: CASSQIAGSSYEQYF
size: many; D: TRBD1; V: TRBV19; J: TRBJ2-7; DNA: TGTGCCAGTAACCCGGGACAGGTATACTCCTACGAGCAGTACTTC; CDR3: CASNPGQVYSYEQYF
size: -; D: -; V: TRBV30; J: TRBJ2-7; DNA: TGTGCCTGGAGCCCAATCAAAGGGGCGAACTACGAGCGGTACTTC; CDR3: CAWSPIKGANYERYF
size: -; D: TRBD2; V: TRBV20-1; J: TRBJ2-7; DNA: TGCAGTGCTACCCGTCCCATGACTAGCGGGATTTCCCACGAGCAGTACTTC; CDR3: CSATRPMTSGISHEQYF
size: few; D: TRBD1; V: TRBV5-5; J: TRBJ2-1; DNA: TGTGCCAGCAGCAAAGACCGGGACAGCTCCTACAATGAGCAGTTCTTC; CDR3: CASSKDRDSSYNEQFF
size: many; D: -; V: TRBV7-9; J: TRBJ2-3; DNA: TGTGCCAGCATCCTGACGGCGAGCACAGATACGCAGTATTTT; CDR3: CASILTASTDTQYF
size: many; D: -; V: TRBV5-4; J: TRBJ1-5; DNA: TGTGCCAGCAGCTTGGGAGAGGATCAGCCCCAGCATTTT; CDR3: CASSLGEDQPQHF
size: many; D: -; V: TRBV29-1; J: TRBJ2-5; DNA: TGCAGCGTCGCACACTCAGGTCAACAGTACTTC; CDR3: CSVAHSGQQYF
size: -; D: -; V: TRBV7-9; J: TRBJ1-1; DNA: TGTGCCAGCAGCTTTGGGAGGGGAAACCCGAACACTGAAGCTTTCTTT; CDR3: CASSFGRGNPNTEAFF
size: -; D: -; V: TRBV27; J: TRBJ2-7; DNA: TGTGCCAGCAGTCCCCAGGGGGGTGAGGGCGAGCAGTACTTC; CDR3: CASSPQGGEGEQYF
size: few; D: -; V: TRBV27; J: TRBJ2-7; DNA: TGTGCCAGCAGTGAACAGCGGAGGATCCACGAGCAGTACTTC; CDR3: CASSEQRRIHEQYF